These 11 T cell receptor beta chains originate from one sample sequenced in a study of blood T cell repertoires in COVID-19. The assay was immunoSEQ multiplex PCR, and TCRdb's table has in-frame clones only and misses some. The table lists about 38,000 clones, 80% to 90% of them singletons. Sample: peripheral blood. The origin of the receptors is a man over 45 with active or convalescent COVID-19.

A few counts support this clone. V gene TRBV27 combines with J gene TRBJ1-5; D is undetermined. Per the germline V gene, CDR1 is MNHEY and CDR2 is SMNVEV (reference sequence). V was clipped by 3 bases and J by 7 bases, with 10 bases between them. The CDR3 is made up of 13 amino acids. CDR3 residues: CASSFLAGQPQHF. The CDR3 nucleotides are TGTGCCAGCAGTTTTTTGGCGGGGCAGCCCCAGCATTTT.

This chain connects TRBV12-1 to TRBJ1-4; TRBD1, the table's D call, lacks a check against the DNA. TRBV12-1 represents a pseudogene. The CDR3 contains 15 residues. The CDR3 protein is CASSSKGDGGEKLFF. The CDR3, as DNA: TGTGCCAGCAGCTCAAAGGGGGACGGCGGTGAAAAACTGTTTTTT.

The chain uses TRBV4-1 and TRBJ1-5, with a weak D call TRBD1 (6 bases). This CDR3 has 16 residues. Germline V gene sequence: CDR1 MGHRA, CDR2 YSYEKL. The V end was cut by 0 bases, the J end by 10 bases, with 19 bases between. CDR3 in amino acids: CASSQDQDSPVLPQHF. The CDR3 DNA reads TGCGCCAGCAGCCAAGACCAGGACAGCCCAGTTCTTCCCCAGCATTTT.

As regards this clone: A read error may account for a junction end that differs from germline. The chain employs TRBV7-7 and TRBJ2-2; 7 nucleotides agree with TRBD1. The germline CDR1 and CDR2 sequences are SSHAT and FNYEAQ (reference sequence). This CDR3 comprises 16 residues. The CDR3 loop reads CASSHPPGQFTGELFF. The CDR3 DNA follows: TGTGCTAGCAGCCATCCCCCGGGACAGTTCACCGGGGAGCTGTTTTTT.

The chain uses TRBV7-3 and TRBJ2-5; TRBD2 agrees at 7 bases. In germline, CDR1 is SGHTA, CDR2 FQGTGA. After removal of 2 bases from V and 5 bases from J, the junction contained 8 bases not matched to a gene. The CDR3 spans 15 residues. The CDR3 region has the DNA TGTGCCAGCAGCTTAGATCGGGGGGTCCAGGAGACCCAGTACTTC. Translation: CASSLDRGVQETQYF.

The chain links TRBV2 to TRBJ2-7; unclear D gene. With 7 bases removed from V and 5 bases from J, the gap between germline ends came to 12 bases. CDR3 length: 12 amino acids. Germline V gene data show CDR1 as SNHLY and CDR2 as FYNNEI. The CDR3 loop reads CASTVTTNEQYF. The DNA for the CDR3 is TGTGCCAGCACGGTCACCACTAACGAGCAGTACTTC.

The chain has TRBV7-9 and TRBJ2-1; 10 bases map to TRBD2. Germline V gene lookup returns CDR1 SEHNR and CDR2 FQNEAQ (reference sequence). The V gene end was trimmed by 5 bases and the J gene end by 7 bases; junction bases not matched to a gene: 8. The CDR3 sequence is 15 residues long. CDR3 amino acids: CASSRLAGDDNEQFF. CDR3 coding DNA: TGTGCCAGCAGCCGTCTAGCGGGGGATGATAATGAGCAGTTCTTC.

This clone appeared a single time. The rearrangement links TRBV7-2 to TRBJ1-2; the D gene is possibly TRBD1 (6 bases). The CDR3 loop spans 13 amino acids. V gave up 3 bases and J gave up 2 bases, with 7 bases separating them. From germline, CDR1 is SGHTA and CDR2 FQGNSA. For the CDR3, the DNA is TGTGCCAGCAGCTTTGGACAGAACTATGGCTACACCTTC. Translation: CASSFGQNYGYTF.

The chain is built from TRBV2 and TRBJ2-1; 9 bases match TRBD2. The CDR3 runs to 14 residues. From germline, CDR1 is SNHLY and CDR2 FYNNEI. V trimming: 10 bases; J trimming: 8 bases; junction bases outside the gene matches: 12. The CDR3 spells CATRRPSGTDEQFF. The CDR3 DNA reads as TGTGCCACACGGCGCCCTAGCGGGACCGATGAGCAGTTCTTC.

This clone was detected only a few times. The chain has TRBV11-2 and TRBJ2-7; 10 bases line up with TRBD1. The V gene end was trimmed by 2 bases and the J gene end by 2 bases; junction bases not matched to a gene: 9. This CDR3 has 17 residues. Germline V gene data show CDR1 as SGHAT and CDR2 as FQNNGV. CDR3: CASSLRDRGRIPYEQYF. Here the CDR3 DNA reads TGTGCCAGCAGCTTAAGGGACAGGGGCAGGATTCCCTACGAGCAGTACTTC.

This clone is a singleton in its sample. The gene calls are TRBV11-2 and TRBJ1-1; D is undetermined. This CDR3 region has 13 residues. Germline-derived CDR1 and CDR2 are SGHAT and FQNNGV. Deletions cut 7 bases from V and 1 base from J, with 10 bases between. The CDR3 here is CASTTDRNTEAFF. The CDR3 region has the DNA TGTGCCAGCACCACCGATAGGAACACTGAAGCTTTCTTT.